This TCR beta chain originates from a study of response to subunit inactivated influenza vaccine. Study-level points and caveats: A suggestion made by the authors is that each seasonal influenza vaccination recruits few new T cells.

Germline V gene data show CDR1 as MNHEY and CDR2 as SMNVEV (reference sequence). Between the trimmed V and J ends, which lost 5 bases and 8 bases, there was a span of 13 bases. There are 13 residues in the CDR3. This clonotype has a count of ten or more. Its antigen remains unidentified. TCRdb re-called the RT-PCR reads with MiXCR, one entry per CDR3 protein. The table shows roughly 650,000 distinct CDR3 sequences, with around 15% occurring only once. The rearrangement uses TRBV27 and TRBJ2-1; possibly TRBD1 or TRBD2 for D (5 bases each). The input for sequencing was PBMCs from blood, taken approximately 15 days before vaccination. The receptor was derived from a man aged 45-60 years who received an inactivated influenza vaccine. In DNA form, the CDR3 reads TGTGCCAGCAGTCCTTGGGGCGGGTATGAGCAGTTCTTC. Residues: CASSPWGGYEQFF.